This T cell receptor beta chain is from a study of T cells in Graves' hyperthyroidism and ophthalmopathy (dated by TCRdb to about 2019). As for the study more broadly: Peripheral blood samples were taken at initial diagnosis, before any treatment was given. The paper describes TCR Vbeta CDR3 sequencing of 120 to 150 peripheral blood samples, made up of some 40 ophthalmopathy patients, around 78 hyperthyroidism patients and roughly 17 progressor patients. To identify distinguishing TCR V-J signatures, a discovery cohort of about a hundred patients was used, comprising 43 with Graves' ophthalmopathy and 57 with stable Graves' hyperthyroidism. After sampling, hyperthyroidism patients received methimazole starting at 30 mg daily, and ophthalmopathy patients received high-dose intravenous methylprednisolone. The study also compared thyroid tissue and blood T-cell repertoires from 6 or 7 Graves' hyperthyroidism patients. Prospective prediction of ophthalmopathy was tested in an independent validation cohort consisting of roughly 19 hyperthyroidism patients and around 16 patients who later progressed to ophthalmopathy. For training and testing, the roughly 97 patients in the discovery cohort were randomly divided in a 7:3 ratio.

The TCR beta CDR3 regions were amplified from the RNA transcripts. For the first round of RT-PCR on the TCR CDR3, the HTBI primer set was used together with the Qiagen OneStep RT-PCR kit. The libraries were constructed in a second round of multiplex PCR and then size-selected and purified. Sequencing of the libraries was done on an Illumina HiSeq2000 using paired-end 100 bp reads. From the authors' description of their analysis: SOAPnuke was used to process the raw data, throwing out any read that contained adapters or uncalled bases, had a mean Phred below 15, or lacked an exact constant-primer or identifier match. COPE v1.2.5 was used to merge high-quality paired reads, and clonotypes were defined as unique nucleotide sequences. MiTCR v1.1 was used to align clonotypes to the IMGT TRBV, TRBD and TRBJ reference segments. Only V-J combinations with frequency above 0.0001, covering roughly 99% of repertoires, were analysed. The TCS score was defined as F50 (clonal expansion) divided by E x V (chaos), with BLOSUM62-based TCRdist calculated between CDR3 peptides within each V-J. Welch's t-statistics and random forest reduced several hundred V-J features to about 12, which were used in a naive Bayes classifier (R e1071). Starting from the raw public reads, TCRdb applied fastp trimming at Q25, assembled clones with MiXCR and retained in-frame beta chains. One record per CDR3 amino acid sequence lists the most common genes and DNA. The V and J calls come from TCRdb's annotation, not from the publication. Across this sample there are over 350,000 distinct CDR3 sequences, with about 14% seen only once. The biggest ten clones account for about 13% of the sample.

This clonotype occurred many times. Its antigen target is currently unknown. Per-base quality was not reported, and no clone a single base away is much larger than it. V loses 2 bases, J loses 2 bases, and the germline ends lie 13 bases apart. Spanning cysteine to phenylalanine, the CDR3 consists of 16 amino acids. The read is trimmed to its CDR3 DNA, 48 bases read in frame from base 1. CDR1 and CDR2 were assigned from the germline V gene as ENHRY and SYGVKD. Overall results and qualifications from the work: During validation, the model predicted progression to ophthalmopathy a median of about 6.5 months ahead of onset, with almost 71% sensitivity and 72.22% specificity. No statistical method was used to fix the sample size in advance, and group allocation was not hidden from the investigators. Most expanded thyroid clonotypes (frequency above 0.001) were also detected in blood, a finding suggesting that blood repertoires may reflect thyroid immune responses. Ophthalmopathy was separated from stable hyperthyroidism by a 13 V-J signature model, with just over 85% sensitivity and roughly 81% specificity obtained in cross-validation and 80%/75% obtained in testing.

Ophthalmopathy patients had moderately to severely active disease, with a Clinical Activity Score of 3 or more, a NOSPECS grade of 4 or more, and a disease duration of less than 3 months. The study excluded patients with uncontrolled infections, other autoimmune diseases, pregnancy or lactation. Clinical symptoms, serum thyroxine and TRAb, thyroid ultrasound, and orbital computed tomography formed the basis for the diagnoses. PBMCs were isolated from 7.5 to 10 ml of fresh peripheral blood by Ficoll-Paque density gradient centrifugation. Total RNA was extracted with Trizol reagent, and quality was checked on an Agilent 2100 Bioanalyzer.

The chain joins TRBV10-3 to TRBJ1-5, with no D gene named confidently. The sequence derives from a man between 18 and 29 years old with Graves' ophthalmopathy. Sequenced input: blood. The nucleotide sequence reads TGTGCCATCAGTGAGAGTATACCGTCGGGCAATCAGCCCCAGCATTTT. It specifies CAISESIPSGNQPQHF.